Presented here are 9 T cell receptor beta chains from one specimen sequenced in a study of T-cell memory formation after mild COVID-19. MiXCR, applied by TCRdb to the 5' RACE reads, yields one record per CDR3 protein. The sample has 110,000 to 150,000 distinct CDR3 sequences; about 14% are singletons. The material sequenced was PBMCs or a T cell subset sorted from them (not recorded which). These receptor sequences come from an adult woman who had mild COVID-19 (a few samples of this study predate the infection). Cell type and time point are not known.

This chain links TRBV7-9 with TRBJ2-5; no clear D. The CDR3 extends over 15 amino acids. V lost 5 bases and J lost 2, with 15 bases in between. Germline V gives CDR1 SEHNR, CDR2 FQNEAQ (reference sequence). The CDR3 nucleotides are TGTGCCAGCAGCCCCACGGATCGAATTCAAGAGACCCAGTACTTC. Amino acid sequence: CASSPTDRIQETQYF.

This clonotype was counted between two and nine times. This chain links TRBV7-2 with TRBJ2-3; 12 positions agree with TRBD2. The germline V gene has CDR1 SGHTA and CDR2 FQGNSA. The CDR3 is made up of 19 amino acids. After removal of 3 bases from V and 2 bases from J, the junction contained 12 bases not matched to a gene. This CDR3 is CASSLAGTSGLGVTDTQYF. CDR3 nucleotides: TGTGCCAGCAGCTTGGCCGGGACTAGCGGGCTGGGGGTCACAGATACGCAGTATTTT.

The chain carries TRBV12-3 or TRBV12-4 and TRBJ1-1, with D uncertain. CDR3 length equals 15 residues. Between the trimmed V and J ends, which lost 6 bases and 3 bases, there was a span of 17 bases. Here the CDR3 DNA reads TGTGCCAGCAGCCATCCCGCCCGCTCGGACACTGAAGCTTTCTTT. Encoded protein: CASSHPARSDTEAFF.

The chain has TRBV20-1 and TRBJ2-1; D remains ambiguous. Per germline, CDR1 DFQATT and CDR2 SNEGSKA (reference sequence). Trimming took off 3 bases at V and 0 bases at J, with 9 bases between the two ends. The CDR3 runs 14 residues. The CDR3 region is CSASQESSYNEQFF. The CDR3 nucleotides are TGCAGTGCTAGTCAGGAAAGCTCCTACAATGAGCAGTTCTTC.

The chain uses TRBV27 and TRBJ2-1; 11 bases fit TRBD2. V dropped 6 bases and J dropped 10; count of bases not matched to a gene: 2. The CDR3 is 12 amino acids. CDR1 MNHEY and CDR2 SMNVEV come from the germline V gene (reference sequence). The CDR3 DNA follows: TGTGCCAGCAGCTGGACTAGCGGGGAGCAGTTCTTC. As protein: CASSWTSGEQFF.

This clonotype was seen a few times. The chain is built from TRBV6-6 and TRBJ2-4; no definite D call. Trimming took 2 bases from V and 1 from J, leaving 12 bases between them. This CDR3 contains 16 residues. Germline V gene lookup returns CDR1 MNHNY and CDR2 SVGAGI (reference sequence). The CDR3 region has the DNA TGTGCCAGCAGTTACGGGTACCCCTTGGCCAAAAACATTCAGTACTTC. Protein product: CASSYGYPLAKNIQYF.

This chain uses TRBV6-5 with TRBJ2-1; D is possibly TRBD1 (5 bases). The V gene's germline CDR1 is MNHEY and CDR2 SVGAGI. The CDR3 consists of 13 residues. Between the trimmed V and J ends, which lost 4 bases and 8 bases, there was a span of 12 bases. Written as DNA, the CDR3 is TGTGCCAGCAGTTTGAACAGGTGGGATGAGCAGTTCTTC. Translation gives CASSLNRWDEQFF.

The chain combines TRBV20-1 with TRBJ2-3; D remains unclear. Germline lookup yields CDR1 DFQATT and CDR2 SNEGSKA (reference sequence). The CDR3 consists of 15 residues. V dropped 1 base and J dropped 0 bases, with 11 bases sitting between them. The CDR3 region is CSARALGGSTDTQYF. In nucleotides, the CDR3 is TGCAGTGCTAGAGCGTTGGGTGGTAGCACAGATACGCAGTATTTT.

The genes are TRBV18 and TRBJ2-3; D is undetermined. Germline V gene data show CDR1 as KGHSH and CDR2 as LQKENI. Trimming took off 2 bases at V and 0 bases at J, with 12 bases between the two ends. The CDR3 is made up of 16 amino acids. CDR3 sequence reads: CASSPGVALSTDTQYF. DNA for the CDR3: TGTGCCAGCTCACCAGGGGTAGCCTTAAGCACAGATACGCAGTATTTT.